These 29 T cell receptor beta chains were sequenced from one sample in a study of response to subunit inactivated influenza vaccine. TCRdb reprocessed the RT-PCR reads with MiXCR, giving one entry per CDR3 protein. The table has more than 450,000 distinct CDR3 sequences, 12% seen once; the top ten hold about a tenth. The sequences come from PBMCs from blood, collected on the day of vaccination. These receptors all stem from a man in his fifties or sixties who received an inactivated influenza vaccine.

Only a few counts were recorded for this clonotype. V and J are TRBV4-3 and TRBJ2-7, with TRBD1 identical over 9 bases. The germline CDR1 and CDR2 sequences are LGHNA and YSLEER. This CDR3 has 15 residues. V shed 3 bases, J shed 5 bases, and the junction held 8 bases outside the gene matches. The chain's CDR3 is CASSQGTGPVHEQYF. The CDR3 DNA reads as TGCGCCAGCAGCCAGGGGACAGGGCCTGTCCACGAGCAGTACTTC.

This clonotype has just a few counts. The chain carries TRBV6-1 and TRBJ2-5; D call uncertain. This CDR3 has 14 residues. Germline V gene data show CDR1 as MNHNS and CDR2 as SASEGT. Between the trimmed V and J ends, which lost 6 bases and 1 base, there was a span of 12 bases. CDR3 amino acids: CASRRLGLQETQYF. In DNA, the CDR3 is TGTGCCAGCAGACGTTTAGGGCTCCAAGAGACCCAGTACTTC.

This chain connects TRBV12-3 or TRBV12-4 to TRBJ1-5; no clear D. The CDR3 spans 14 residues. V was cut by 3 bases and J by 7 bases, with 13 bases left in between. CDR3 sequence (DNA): TGTGCCAGCAGTTTTGAGGGTTCCGTCCAGCCCCAGCATTTT. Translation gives CASSFEGSVQPQHF.

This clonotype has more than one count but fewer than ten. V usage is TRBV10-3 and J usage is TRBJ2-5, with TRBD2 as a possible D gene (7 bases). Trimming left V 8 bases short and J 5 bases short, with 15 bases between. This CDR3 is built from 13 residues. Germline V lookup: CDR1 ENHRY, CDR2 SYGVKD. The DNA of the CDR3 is TGTGCCATCGGACGGGGGGCCGGGGAGACCCAGTACTTC. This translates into CAIGRGAGETQYF.

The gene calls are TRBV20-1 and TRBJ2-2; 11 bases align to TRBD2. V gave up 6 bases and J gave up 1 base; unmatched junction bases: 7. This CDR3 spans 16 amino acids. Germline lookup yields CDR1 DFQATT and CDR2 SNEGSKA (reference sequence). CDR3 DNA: TGCAGTGCCAGACTAGCGGGACATCTGAACACCGGGGAGCTGTTTTTT. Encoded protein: CSARLAGHLNTGELFF.

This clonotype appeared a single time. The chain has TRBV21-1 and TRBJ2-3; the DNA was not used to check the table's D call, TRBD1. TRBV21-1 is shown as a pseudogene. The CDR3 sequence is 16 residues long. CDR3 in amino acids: CAGVGLPGGGTDTQYF. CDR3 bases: TGTGCCGGCGTGGGGCTACCTGGTGGGGGCACAGATACGCAGTATTTT.

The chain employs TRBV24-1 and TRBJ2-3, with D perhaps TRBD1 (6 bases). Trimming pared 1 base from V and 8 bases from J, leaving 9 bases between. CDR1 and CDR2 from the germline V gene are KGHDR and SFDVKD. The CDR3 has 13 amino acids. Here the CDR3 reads CATSDFWDTTQYF. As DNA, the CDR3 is TGTGCCACCAGTGATTTCTGGGACACTACGCAGTATTTT.

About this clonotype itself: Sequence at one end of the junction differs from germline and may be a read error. The CDR3, as DNA: TGTGCTAGCAGCTTACACCGGGACTCAAGCTACAATGAGCAGTTCTTC. Encoded protein: CASSLHRDSSYNEQFF. This chain uses TRBV7-7 with TRBJ2-1, with D possibly matching TRBD2 (6 bases). Per the germline V gene, CDR1 is SSHAT and CDR2 is FNYEAQ (reference sequence). The CDR3 is made up of 16 amino acids. Using reference TRBV7-7 and TRBJ2-1 for the parts outside the CDR3, the full variable domain is GAGVSQSPRYKVTKRGQDVTLRCDPISSHATLYWYQQALGQGPEFLTYFNYEAQPDKSGLPSDRFSAERPEGSISTLTIQRTEQRDSAMYRCASSLHRDSSYNEQFFGPGTRLTVL.

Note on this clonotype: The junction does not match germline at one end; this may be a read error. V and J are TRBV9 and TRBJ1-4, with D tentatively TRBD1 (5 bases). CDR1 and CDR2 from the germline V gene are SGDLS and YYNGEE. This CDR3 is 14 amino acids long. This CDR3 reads CASSARDSREKLLF. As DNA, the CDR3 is TGTGCCAGCAGCGCCCGAGACAGTAGAGAAAAACTGCTTTTT. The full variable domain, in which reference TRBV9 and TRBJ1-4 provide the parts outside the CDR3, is DSGVTQTPKHLITATGQRVTLRCSPRSGDLSVYWYQQSLDQGLQFLIQYYNGEERAKGNILERFSAQQFPDLHSELNLSSLELGDSALYFCASSARDSREKLLFGSGTQLSVL.

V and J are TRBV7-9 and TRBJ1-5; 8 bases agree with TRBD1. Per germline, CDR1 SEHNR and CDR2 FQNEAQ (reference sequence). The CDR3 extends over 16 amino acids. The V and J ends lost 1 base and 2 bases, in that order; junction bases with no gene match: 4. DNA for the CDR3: TGTGCCAGCAGCTTAGGACAGGGGTTCGGCAATCAGCCCCAGCATTTT. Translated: CASSLGQGFGNQPQHF.

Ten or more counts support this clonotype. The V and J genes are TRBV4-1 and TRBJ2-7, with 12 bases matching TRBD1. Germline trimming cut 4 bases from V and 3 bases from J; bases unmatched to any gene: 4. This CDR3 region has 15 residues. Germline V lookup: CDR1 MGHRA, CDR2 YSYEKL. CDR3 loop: CASSPRDRGLYEQYF. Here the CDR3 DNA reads TGCGCCAGCAGCCCCCGGGACAGGGGGCTCTACGAGCAGTACTTC.

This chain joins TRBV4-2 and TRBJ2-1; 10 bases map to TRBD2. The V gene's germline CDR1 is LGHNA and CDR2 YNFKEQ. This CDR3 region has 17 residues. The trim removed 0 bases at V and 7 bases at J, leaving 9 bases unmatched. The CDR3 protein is CASSQDISGGIRNEQFF. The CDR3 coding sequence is TGTGCCAGCAGCCAAGATATTAGCGGGGGGATTAGGAATGAGCAGTTCTTC.

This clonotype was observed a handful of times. Here the CDR3 DNA reads TGTGCCAGCAGTGCCAGAAACGAGCAGTACTTC. Amino acids: CASSARNEQYF. This sequence joins TRBV28 and TRBJ2-7; D not resolved. Trimming took off 5 bases at V and 5 bases at J, with 7 bases between the two ends. Germline V lookup: CDR1 MDHEN, CDR2 SYDVKM. CDR3 length: 11 residues.

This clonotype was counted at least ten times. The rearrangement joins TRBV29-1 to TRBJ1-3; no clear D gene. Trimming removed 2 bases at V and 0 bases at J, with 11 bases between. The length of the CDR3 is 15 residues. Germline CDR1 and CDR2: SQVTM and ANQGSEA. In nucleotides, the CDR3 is TGCAGCGTTGAAAGGCGGGCAATCTCTGGAAACACCATATATTTT. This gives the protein CSVERRAISGNTIYF. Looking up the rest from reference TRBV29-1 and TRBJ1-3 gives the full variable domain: SAVISQKPSRDICQRGTSLTIQCQVDSQVTMMFWYRQQPGQSLTLIATANQGSEATYESGFVIDKFPISRPNLTFSTLTVSNMSPEDSSIYLCSVERRAISGNTIYFGEGSWLTVV.

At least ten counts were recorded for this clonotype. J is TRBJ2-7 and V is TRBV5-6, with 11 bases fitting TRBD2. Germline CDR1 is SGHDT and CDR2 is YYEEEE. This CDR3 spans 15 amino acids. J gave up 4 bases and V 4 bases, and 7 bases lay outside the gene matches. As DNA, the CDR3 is TGTGCCAGCAGCCGATTAGCGGGAGGGGAGTACGAGCAGTACTTC. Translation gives CASSRLAGGEYEQYF.

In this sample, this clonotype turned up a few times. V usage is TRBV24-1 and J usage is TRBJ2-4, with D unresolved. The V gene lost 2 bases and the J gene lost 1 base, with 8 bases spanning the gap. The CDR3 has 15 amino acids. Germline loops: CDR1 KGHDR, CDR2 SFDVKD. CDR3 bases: TGTGCCACCAGTGATTCTCGATGGGCCAAAAACATTCAGTACTTC. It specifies CATSDSRWAKNIQYF.

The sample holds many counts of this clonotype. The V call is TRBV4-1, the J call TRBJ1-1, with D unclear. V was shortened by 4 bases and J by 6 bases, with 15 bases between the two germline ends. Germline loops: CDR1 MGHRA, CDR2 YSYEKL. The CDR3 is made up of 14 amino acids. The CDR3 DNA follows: TGCGCCAGCAGCCCACAAATAACTGGCGCTGAAGCTTTCTTT. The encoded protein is CASSPQITGAEAFF.

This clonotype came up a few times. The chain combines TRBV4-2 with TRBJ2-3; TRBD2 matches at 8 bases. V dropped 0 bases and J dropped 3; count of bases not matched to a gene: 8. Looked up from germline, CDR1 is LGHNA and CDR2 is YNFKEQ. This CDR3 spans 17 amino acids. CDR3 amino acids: CASSQDRAGVWTDTQYF. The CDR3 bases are TGTGCCAGCAGCCAAGATCGAGCGGGAGTGTGGACAGATACGCAGTATTTT.

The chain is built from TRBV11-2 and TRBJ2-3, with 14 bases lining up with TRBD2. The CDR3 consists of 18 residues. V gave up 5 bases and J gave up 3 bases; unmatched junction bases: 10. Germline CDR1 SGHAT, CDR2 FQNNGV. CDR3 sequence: CASSPGLAGDRGTDTQYF. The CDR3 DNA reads TGTGCCAGCAGCCCGGGACTAGCGGGAGACAGGGGGACAGATACGCAGTATTTT.

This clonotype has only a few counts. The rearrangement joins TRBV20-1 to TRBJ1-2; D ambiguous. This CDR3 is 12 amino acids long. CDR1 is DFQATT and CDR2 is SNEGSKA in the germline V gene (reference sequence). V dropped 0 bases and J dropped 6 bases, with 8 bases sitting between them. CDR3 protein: CSAREVGDGYTF. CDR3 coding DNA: TGCAGTGCTAGAGAAGTAGGAGATGGCTACACCTTC.

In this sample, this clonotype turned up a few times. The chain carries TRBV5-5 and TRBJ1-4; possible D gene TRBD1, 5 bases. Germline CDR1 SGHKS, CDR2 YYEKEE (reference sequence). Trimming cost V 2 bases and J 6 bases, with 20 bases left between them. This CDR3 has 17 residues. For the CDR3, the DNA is TGTGCCAGCAGCTTAACGTACCGGGGGTCCCATGATGAAAAACTGTTTTTT. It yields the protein CASSLTYRGSHDEKLFF.

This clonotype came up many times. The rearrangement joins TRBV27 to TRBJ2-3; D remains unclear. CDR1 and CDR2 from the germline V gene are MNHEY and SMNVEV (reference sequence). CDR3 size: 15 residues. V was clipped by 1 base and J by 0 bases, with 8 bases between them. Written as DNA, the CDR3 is TGTGCCAGCAGTTTATATGGACCTAGCACAGATACGCAGTATTTT. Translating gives CASSLYGPSTDTQYF.

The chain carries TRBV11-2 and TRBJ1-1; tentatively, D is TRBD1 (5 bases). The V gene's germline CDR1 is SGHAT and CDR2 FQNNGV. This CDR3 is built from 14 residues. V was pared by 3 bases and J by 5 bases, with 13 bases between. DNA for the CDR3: TGTGCCAGCAGCTTGCTGGGGGTCTGGACTGAAGCTTTCTTT. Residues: CASSLLGVWTEAFF.

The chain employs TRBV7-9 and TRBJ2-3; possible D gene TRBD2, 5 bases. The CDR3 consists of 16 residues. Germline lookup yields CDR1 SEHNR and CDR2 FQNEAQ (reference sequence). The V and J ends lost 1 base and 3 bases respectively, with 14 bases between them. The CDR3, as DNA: TGTGCCAGCAGCTTAGTGCTCTGGCCGGGGACAGATACGCAGTATTTT. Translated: CASSLVLWPGTDTQYF.

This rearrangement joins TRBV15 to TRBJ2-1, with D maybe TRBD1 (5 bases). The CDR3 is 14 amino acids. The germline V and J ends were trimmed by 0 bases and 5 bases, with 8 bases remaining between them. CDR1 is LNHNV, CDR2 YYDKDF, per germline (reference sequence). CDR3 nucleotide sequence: TGTGCCACCAGCAGAGATGCACAGGACAATGAGCAGTTCTTC. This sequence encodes CATSRDAQDNEQFF. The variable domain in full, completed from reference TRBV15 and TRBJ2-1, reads DAMVIQNPRYQVTQFGKPVTLSCSQTLNHNVMYWYQQKSSQAPKLLFHYYDKDFNNEADTPDNFQSRRPNTSFCFLDIRSPGLGDTAMYLCATSRDAQDNEQFFGPGTRLTVL.

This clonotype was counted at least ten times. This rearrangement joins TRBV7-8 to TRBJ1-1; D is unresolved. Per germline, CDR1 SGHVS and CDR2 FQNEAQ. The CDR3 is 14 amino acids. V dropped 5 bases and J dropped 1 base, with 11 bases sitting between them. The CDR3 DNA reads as TGTGCCAGCAGCCCCGGACGGGCGAACACTGAAGCTTTCTTT. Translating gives CASSPGRANTEAFF.

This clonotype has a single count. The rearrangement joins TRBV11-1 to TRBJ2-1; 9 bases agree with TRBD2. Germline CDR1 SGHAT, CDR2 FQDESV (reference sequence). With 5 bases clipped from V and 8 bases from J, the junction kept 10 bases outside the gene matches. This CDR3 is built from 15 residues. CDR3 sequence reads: CASSIAGGPFYEQFF. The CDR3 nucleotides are TGTGCCAGCAGCATCGCGGGAGGGCCCTTTTATGAGCAGTTCTTC.

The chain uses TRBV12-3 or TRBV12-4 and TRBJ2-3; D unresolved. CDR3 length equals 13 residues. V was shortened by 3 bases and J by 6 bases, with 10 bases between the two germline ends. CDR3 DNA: TGTGCCAGCAGTTTGGGGTTCTGGGATACGCAGTATTTT. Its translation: CASSLGFWDTQYF.

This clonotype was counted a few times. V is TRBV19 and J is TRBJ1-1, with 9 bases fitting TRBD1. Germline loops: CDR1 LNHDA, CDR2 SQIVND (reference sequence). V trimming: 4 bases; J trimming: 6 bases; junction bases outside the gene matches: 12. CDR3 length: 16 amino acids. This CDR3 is CASSKPGQGLGAEAFF. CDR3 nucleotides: TGTGCCAGTAGTAAACCGGGACAGGGCCTTGGGGCTGAAGCTTTCTTT.